Listed below are T cell receptor beta chains from one sample, sequenced in a study of identical twins. A single record per CDR3 protein comes from TCRdb applying MiXCR to the 5' RACE reads. The sample records roughly 1.6 million distinct CDR3 sequences, about 31% being singletons. Sequencing was carried out using cord blood. All receptors derive from a newborn girl in good health. The CDR3 runs from the conserved cysteine through the conserved F or W. A D gene is named only where the DNA matches it firmly. Expanded clones get a size class; other rows say once, few or many, or leave the size out.

abundance: .; v_gene: TRBV10-3; j_gene: TRBJ2-3; d_gene: .; CDR3aa: CAIRSDFVDTQYF; CDR3nt: TGTGCCATCAGATCTGACTTTGTCGATACGCAGTATTTT
abundance: few; v_gene: TRBV5-1; j_gene: TRBJ2-5; d_gene: TRBD1; CDR3aa: CASSFGTGMRETQYF; CDR3nt: TGCGCCAGCAGCTTCGGGACAGGGATGCGAGAGACCCAGTACTTC
abundance: few; v_gene: TRBV7-8; j_gene: TRBJ2-4; d_gene: TRBD1; CDR3aa: CASRPDRDKNIQYF; CDR3nt: TGTGCCAGCAGACCCGACAGGGATAAAAACATTCAGTACTTC
abundance: .; v_gene: TRBV2; j_gene: TRBJ1-4; d_gene: .; CDR3aa: CASSVDPSRVKLFF; CDR3nt: TGTGCCAGCAGCGTGGACCCGTCCCGAGTAAAACTGTTTTTT
abundance: .; v_gene: TRBV6-1; j_gene: TRBJ1-6; d_gene: .; CDR3aa: CASSEAGSTYNSPLHF; CDR3nt: TGTGCCAGCAGTGAAGCGGGATCAACCTATAATTCACCCCTCCACTTT
abundance: few; v_gene: TRBV7-7; j_gene: TRBJ2-1; d_gene: .; CDR3aa: CASSPTRDSYNEQFF; CDR3nt: TGTGCTAGCAGCCCTACCCGGGACTCCTACAATGAGCAGTTCTTC
abundance: .; v_gene: TRBV9; j_gene: TRBJ2-7; d_gene: TRBD2; CDR3aa: CASSVEGTRVYNEQYF; CDR3nt: TGTGCCAGCAGCGTAGAAGGGACTAGAGTGTACAATGAGCAGTACTTC
abundance: few; v_gene: TRBV20-1; j_gene: TRBJ2-7; d_gene: .; CDR3aa: CSARDPTSTYYEQYF; CDR3nt: TGCAGTGCTAGAGATCCCACTAGTACCTACTACGAGCAGTACTTC
abundance: .; v_gene: TRBV6-1; j_gene: TRBJ1-1; d_gene: .; CDR3aa: CASDSQGCTEAFF; CDR3nt: TGTGCCAGCGACTCACAGGGTTGCACTGAAGCTTTCTTT
abundance: .; v_gene: TRBV3-1; j_gene: TRBJ2-1; d_gene: TRBD2; CDR3aa: CASSQGAGEGEQFF; CDR3nt: TGTGCCAGCAGCCAAGGGGCGGGGGAGGGTGAGCAGTTCTTC
abundance: .; v_gene: TRBV28; j_gene: TRBJ1-2; d_gene: .; CDR3aa: CASNPGDYGYTF; CDR3nt: TGTGCCAGCAATCCAGGGGACTATGGCTACACCTTC
abundance: few; v_gene: TRBV5-1; j_gene: TRBJ2-1; d_gene: .; CDR3aa: CASSPPDKGSEQFF; CDR3nt: TGCGCCAGCAGCCCCCCCGACAAGGGCAGTGAGCAGTTCTTC
abundance: few; v_gene: TRBV29-1; j_gene: TRBJ2-3; d_gene: TRBD1; CDR3aa: CSVTGVSLADTQYF; CDR3nt: TGCAGCGTCACAGGGGTCTCCCTTGCAGATACGCAGTATTTT
abundance: few; v_gene: TRBV11-3; j_gene: TRBJ2-1; d_gene: TRBD2; CDR3aa: CASSSGTRRNEQFF; CDR3nt: TGTGCCAGCAGCTCCGGGACTAGACGGAATGAGCAGTTCTTC
abundance: few; v_gene: TRBV12-3/TRBV12-4; j_gene: TRBJ2-3; d_gene: TRBD1; CDR3aa: CASSLGRQGVLGTDTQYF; CDR3nt: TGTGCCAGCAGTTTAGGGAGACAGGGGGTCCTCGGGACAGATACGCAGTATTTT
abundance: .; v_gene: TRBV18; j_gene: TRBJ2-3; d_gene: .; CDR3aa: CASSPLVGPWTDTQYF; CDR3nt: TGTGCCAGCTCACCCCTAGTAGGGCCTTGGACAGATACGCAGTATTTT
abundance: .; v_gene: TRBV9; j_gene: TRBJ2-1; d_gene: .; CDR3aa: CASSVVLGSNEQFF; CDR3nt: TGTGCCAGCAGCGTAGTTTTGGGGTCCAATGAGCAGTTCTTC
abundance: .; v_gene: TRBV27; j_gene: TRBJ2-7; d_gene: TRBD2; CDR3aa: CTSSLGTSGSEQYF; CDR3nt: TGTACCAGCAGTTTAGGGACTAGCGGGAGCGAGCAGTACTTC
abundance: .; v_gene: TRBV5-1; j_gene: TRBJ2-3; d_gene: .; CDR3aa: CASSWGFPSTDTQYF; CDR3nt: TGCGCCAGCAGCTGGGGGTTCCCTAGCACAGATACGCAGTATTTT
abundance: few; v_gene: TRBV7-6; j_gene: TRBJ2-7; d_gene: TRBD2; CDR3aa: CASSLEPSGYYEQYF; CDR3nt: TGTGCCAGCAGCTTAGAGCCTAGCGGATATTACGAGCAGTACTTC
abundance: .; v_gene: TRBV15; j_gene: TRBJ1-1; d_gene: .; CDR3aa: CATSPPGFVEAFF; CDR3nt: TGTGCCACCAGCCCCCCCGGGTTCGTTGAAGCTTTCTTT
abundance: .; v_gene: TRBV29-1; j_gene: TRBJ2-7; d_gene: TRBD2; CDR3aa: CSAGEGYEQYF; CDR3nt: TGCAGCGCTGGGGAGGGCTACGAGCAGTACTTC
abundance: .; v_gene: TRBV21-1; j_gene: TRBJ2-3; d_gene: .; CDR3aa: CASSNWQGGGTDTRYF; CDR3nt: TGTGCCAGCAGCAATTGGCAGGGAGGGGGCACAGATACGCGGTATTTT
abundance: many; v_gene: TRBV5-1; j_gene: TRBJ2-7; d_gene: .; CDR3aa: CASSFDTLRYEQYF; CDR3nt: TGCGCCAGCAGCTTCGACACGCTTAGGTACGAGCAGTACTTC
abundance: .; v_gene: TRBV7-6; j_gene: TRBJ2-1; d_gene: TRBD1; CDR3aa: CASSLTGVSAYNEQFF; CDR3nt: TGTGCCAGCAGCCTAACAGGGGTATCGGCTTACAATGAGCAGTTCTTC
abundance: .; v_gene: TRBV4-1; j_gene: TRBJ2-3; d_gene: .; CDR3aa: CASSLYRENTQYF; CDR3nt: TGCGCCAGCAGCCTTTACAGGGAGAATACGCAGTATTTT
abundance: few; v_gene: TRBV5-1; j_gene: TRBJ2-7; d_gene: TRBD2; CDR3aa: CASSWGLAGTSYEQYF; CDR3nt: TGCGCCAGCAGCTGGGGACTAGCGGGTACCTCCTACGAGCAGTACTTC
abundance: .; v_gene: TRBV5-1; j_gene: TRBJ2-7; d_gene: .; CDR3aa: CASSFEGNNEQYF; CDR3nt: TGCGCCAGCAGTTTTGAGGGAAACAATGAGCAGTACTTC
abundance: .; v_gene: TRBV11-1; j_gene: TRBJ2-7; d_gene: .; CDR3aa: CASSSRARADEQYF; CDR3nt: TGTGCCAGCAGCTCTAGGGCTAGAGCGGACGAGCAGTACTTC
abundance: many; v_gene: TRBV12-3/TRBV12-4; j_gene: TRBJ2-1; d_gene: .; CDR3aa: CASSFGGGEQFF; CDR3nt: TGTGCCAGCAGTTTTGGGGGAGGTGAGCAGTTCTTC
abundance: few; v_gene: TRBV3-1; j_gene: TRBJ1-5; d_gene: .; CDR3aa: CASSPLVGQPQHF; CDR3nt: TGTGCCAGCAGCCCCCTTGTGGGTCAGCCCCAGCATTTT
abundance: few; v_gene: TRBV5-1; j_gene: TRBJ2-5; d_gene: .; CDR3aa: CASSLLAGRDRIYQESTQYF; CDR3nt: TGCGCCAGCAGCTTGTTAGCAGGGCGAGACCGCATTTACCAAGAGTCGACCCAGTACTTC
abundance: few; v_gene: TRBV12-3/TRBV12-4; j_gene: TRBJ1-1; d_gene: TRBD1; CDR3aa: CASSPGTEHNENTEAFF; CDR3nt: TGTGCCAGCAGTCCTGGGACAGAACATAATGAAAACACTGAAGCTTTCTTT
abundance: .; v_gene: TRBV20-1; j_gene: TRBJ1-5; d_gene: .; CDR3aa: CSARDQGRSNQPQHF; CDR3nt: TGCAGTGCTAGAGATCAGGGGCGAAGCAATCAGCCCCAGCATTTT
abundance: .; v_gene: TRBV15; j_gene: TRBJ2-3; d_gene: TRBD2; CDR3aa: CATSTGLAGGLSTDTQYF; CDR3nt: TGTGCCACCAGCACGGGACTAGCGGGAGGGCTGAGCACAGATACGCAGTATTTT
abundance: once; v_gene: TRBV20-1; j_gene: TRBJ1-1; d_gene: TRBD1; CDR3aa: CSASLGQINTEAFF; CDR3nt: TGCAGTGCTAGCCTGGGACAGATAAACACTGAAGCTTTCTTT
abundance: few; v_gene: TRBV5-8; j_gene: TRBJ1-6; d_gene: .; CDR3aa: CASTPGSYNSPLHF; CDR3nt: TGTGCCAGCACCCCCGGGAGCTATAATTCACCCCTCCACTTT
abundance: .; v_gene: TRBV28; j_gene: TRBJ2-3; d_gene: .; CDR3aa: CASTLLGRGGGTDTQYF; CDR3nt: TGTGCCAGCACCCTCCTCGGGCGGGGCGGAGGCACAGATACGCAGTATTTT
abundance: .; v_gene: TRBV20-1; j_gene: TRBJ2-1; d_gene: .; CDR3aa: CSARDPRGRNEQFF; CDR3nt: TGCAGTGCTAGAGATCCCAGGGGCCGGAATGAGCAGTTCTTC
abundance: .; v_gene: TRBV5-1; j_gene: TRBJ2-3; d_gene: .; CDR3aa: CASSLVGSGRTDTQYF; CDR3nt: TGCGCCAGCAGCTTGGTTGGTAGCGGCCGCACAGATACGCAGTATTTT
abundance: .; v_gene: TRBV20-1; j_gene: TRBJ1-5; d_gene: .; CDR3aa: CSATGRGNQPQHF; CDR3nt: TGCAGTGCTACGGGTAGGGGCAATCAGCCCCAGCATTTT
abundance: .; v_gene: TRBV11-3; j_gene: TRBJ2-3; d_gene: TRBD2; CDR3aa: CASSLEGPGGPTDTQYF; CDR3nt: TGTGCCAGCAGCTTAGAAGGGCCGGGGGGGCCAACAGATACGCAGTATTTT